One and the same sample provided the 23 T cell receptor beta chains below, sequenced in a study of siplizumab effects on memory and regulatory T cells. Clones were read by immunoSEQ multiplex PCR, and TCRdb kept only the in-frame ones, dropping some. The table shows 55,000 to 80,000 clones, with around 80% occurring only once. The sequenced sample consisted of memory CD4+ T cells sorted from blood. These receptors all stem from a human donor in good health.

This chain connects TRBV5-1 to TRBJ2-3, with TRBD1 as a possible D gene (6 bases). Trimming took off 4 bases at V and 2 bases at J, with 17 bases between the two ends. Germline CDR1 reads SGHRS; CDR2 reads YFSETQ. The CDR3 covers 16 residues. Written as DNA, the CDR3 is TGCGCCAGCAGCAGTGGGACACCCCTTTCCACAGATACGCAGTATTTT. Translated: CASSSGTPLSTDTQYF.

The chain has TRBV11-2 and TRBJ2-1, with D possibly TRBD1 on 5 matching bases. V dropped 5 bases and J dropped 7 bases, with 15 bases sitting between them. CDR1 and CDR2 from the germline V gene are SGHAT and FQNNGV. The CDR3 runs 14 residues. This CDR3 is CASSPNYQGNEQFF. The CDR3 DNA is TGTGCCAGCAGCCCAAACTATCAGGGTAATGAGCAGTTCTTC.

Regarding this clone: Additional DNA sequences in this sample encode the identical CDR3. CDR3 sequence (DNA): TGTGCCAGCAGTGTCTTAGCGAACACCGGGGAGCTGTTTTTT. Its translation: CASSVLANTGELFF. The chain combines TRBV2 with TRBJ2-2, with D unclear. Germline CDR1 reads SNHLY; CDR2 reads FYNNEI. The V end was cut by 4 bases, the J end by 0 bases, with 6 bases between. There are 14 residues in the CDR3.

The chain couples TRBV27 to TRBJ1-5; D not resolved. The germline gives CDR1 MNHEY, CDR2 SMNVEV (reference sequence). This CDR3 region has 14 residues. Deletions cut 0 bases from V and 6 bases from J, with 9 bases between. CDR3 in amino acids: CASSLSTVGQPQHF. As DNA, the CDR3 is TGTGCCAGCAGTTTATCCACAGTGGGTCAGCCCCAGCATTTT.

The chain uses TRBV11-2 and TRBJ1-1; 8 nucleotides align to TRBD1. The trim removed 1 base at V and 4 bases at J, leaving 2 bases unmatched. Germline values: CDR1 SGHAT, CDR2 FQNNGV. The CDR3 has 14 amino acids. The CDR3 here is CASSLGTGSTEAFF. The DNA for the CDR3 is TGTGCCAGCAGCTTAGGGACAGGGTCCACTGAAGCTTTCTTT.

The V call is TRBV5-1, the J call TRBJ2-3, with TRBD2 matching 9 bases. With V trimmed by 5 bases and J by 2 bases, 12 bases remained unmatched. CDR3 length equals 17 residues. Germline V gives CDR1 SGHRS, CDR2 YFSETQ. The CDR3, as DNA: TGCGCCAGCAGACAACTGACAAGCGGGGGGCCCACAGATACGCAGTATTTT. This codes for CASRQLTSGGPTDTQYF.

The V and J genes are TRBV2 and TRBJ1-5; D not certain. Trimming removed 5 bases from V and 6 bases from J, with 8 bases in between. Germline CDR1 is SNHLY and CDR2 is FYNNEI. This CDR3 contains 12 residues. The CDR3 here is CASSPGVQPQHF. CDR3 coding DNA: TGTGCCAGCAGTCCGGGAGTTCAGCCCCAGCATTTT.

This chain connects TRBV7-2 to TRBJ2-1; possible D gene TRBD2, 5 bases. Trimming removed 5 bases at V and 8 bases at J, with 10 bases between. The V gene's germline CDR1 is SGHTA and CDR2 FQGNSA. The CDR3 runs 12 residues. CDR3 amino acids: CASSQAGDEQFF. The CDR3 DNA sequence: TGTGCCAGCAGCCAGGCCGGGGATGAGCAGTTCTTC.

The chain employs TRBV29-1 and TRBJ2-4; TRBD2 aligns across 8 bases. The CDR3 has 14 amino acids. Germline-derived CDR1 and CDR2 are SQVTM and ANQGSEA. Trimming took 4 bases from V and 7 from J; bases not matched to a gene: 9. The CDR3 loop is CSVALAGGGNIQYF. DNA of the CDR3: TGCAGCGTTGCTCTAGCGGGTGGAGGCAACATTCAGTACTTC.

This chain connects TRBV28 to TRBJ2-1; TRBD2 aligns across 9 bases. Germline-derived CDR1 and CDR2 are MDHEN and SYDVKM. The trim removed 6 bases at V and 16 bases at J, leaving 7 bases unmatched. The CDR3 has 11 residues. CDR3 DNA sequence: TGTGCCAGCAGCGCGGAGACTAGCGGATTCTTC. Translating gives CASSAETSGFF.

For this clone: The identical CDR3 is also encoded by other nucleotide sequences in the sample. The CDR3: CASSLQGNNSPLHF. The CDR3 nucleotides are TGTGCCAGCAGCCTACAGGGTAATAATTCACCCCTCCACTTT. The V and J genes are TRBV7-6 and TRBJ1-6; tentatively, D is TRBD1 (6 bases). The germline V and J ends were trimmed by 5 bases and 5 bases, with 10 bases remaining between them. CDR3 length equals 14 residues. CDR1 is SGHVS, CDR2 FNYEAQ, per germline.

The rearrangement uses TRBV6-5 and TRBJ2-5; D call uncertain. The CDR3 sequence is 11 residues long. The germline gives CDR1 MNHEY, CDR2 SVGAGI. Trimming stripped 9 bases from V and 5 bases from J, with 10 bases between. CDR3 DNA: TGTGCCAGGGGAAATGTGGAGACCCAGTACTTC. It yields the protein CARGNVETQYF.

This clone appeared once. This chain joins TRBV6-5 and TRBJ2-7; no clear D gene. Germline lookup yields CDR1 MNHEY and CDR2 SVGAGI. The CDR3 has 13 residues. Deletions cut 1 base from V and 2 bases from J, with 6 bases between. The CDR3 DNA reads as TGTGCCAGCAGTTACTATGGGACCTACGAGCAGTACTTC. It is translated as CASSYYGTYEQYF.

There are a few counts of this clone. The rearrangement joins TRBV7-8 to TRBJ1-2; a possible D gene is TRBD1 (5 bases). The CDR3 has 14 amino acids. The V end was cut by 3 bases, the J end by 6 bases, with 14 bases between. Germline values: CDR1 SGHVS, CDR2 FQNEAQ. This chain's CDR3 is CASSFLAGGNGYTF. In nucleotides, the CDR3 is TGTGCCAGCAGCTTCCTGGCGGGGGGTAATGGCTACACCTTC.

The V call is TRBV7-2, the J call TRBJ1-3; D is undetermined. The germline V gene has CDR1 SGHTA and CDR2 FQGNSA. V dropped 3 bases and J dropped 1 base, with 13 bases sitting between them. This CDR3 has 16 residues. CDR3 DNA: TGTGCCAGCAGCTTGCAGTCATTTTTGTCTGGAAACACCATATATTTT. Translating it yields CASSLQSFLSGNTIYF.

The chain links TRBV9 to TRBJ2-7; TRBD2 aligns across 9 bases. After removal of 4 bases from V and 5 bases from J, the junction contained 10 bases not matched to a gene. The CDR3 totals 15 residues. CDR1 and CDR2 from the germline V gene are SGDLS and YYNGEE. CDR3 residues: CASSPRGGGAHEQYF. DNA for the CDR3: TGTGCCAGCAGCCCAAGGGGCGGGGGGGCCCACGAGCAGTACTTC.

The chain links TRBV18 to TRBJ2-7; 11 bases map to TRBD1. The CDR3 runs to 14 residues. Germline CDR1 reads KGHSH; CDR2 reads LQKENI. After removal of 3 bases from V and 6 bases from J, the junction contained 4 bases not matched to a gene. In DNA, the CDR3 is TGTGCCAGCTCACCGGGACAGGGGGAAGCCGAGCAGTACTTC. Its translation is CASSPGQGEAEQYF.

V is TRBV18 and J is TRBJ2-5, with D perhaps matching TRBD1 or TRBD2 (7 bases each). Matching the DNA end better, TRBJ2-7 makes the J call doubtful. The CDR3 runs to 14 residues. Germline CDR1 KGHSH, CDR2 LQKENI. CDR3 bases: TGTGCCAGCTCATCGCAGGGGGGGGCCTACGAGCAGTACTTC. Residues: CASSSQGGAYEQYF.

The J gene is TRBJ2-7, the V gene TRBV7-2; 9 bases agree with TRBD1. The CDR3 has 15 amino acids. Trimming at V came to 5 bases and at J to 2 bases, leaving 7 bases not matched to a gene. Germline CDR1 and CDR2: SGHTA and FQGNSA. The DNA of the CDR3 is TGTGCCAGCAGCCCGGGGACAGGGACCCCCTACGAGCAGTACTTC. Encoded protein: CASSPGTGTPYEQYF. Drawing the rest from reference TRBV7-2 and TRBJ2-7, the complete variable domain is GAGVSQSPSNKVTEKGKDVELRCDPISGHTALYWYRQSLGQGLEFLIYFQGNSAPDKSGLPSDRFSAERTGGSVSTLTIQRTQQEDSAVYLCASSPGTGTPYEQYFGPGTRLTVT.

Points on this clone: A junction boundary mismatches the germline segment, possibly from a read error. Other DNA sequences from this sample encode an identical CDR3 as well. The V and J genes are TRBV2 and TRBJ1-5; 7 bases are shared with TRBD1. The CDR3 covers 16 residues. Germline V gene lookup returns CDR1 SNHLY and CDR2 FYNNEI. The CDR3 DNA follows: TGTGCCAGCAGGCCGGACAGGTCCGGGAGGCATCAACCCCAGCATTTT. Translation: CASRPDRSGRHQPQHF.

This clone was observed a handful of times. The gene calls are TRBV7-2 and TRBJ2-7, with 10 bases fitting TRBD1. Unmatched junction bases numbered 6, after V lost 5 bases and J lost 5 bases. Per germline, CDR1 SGHTA and CDR2 FQGNSA. There are 14 residues in the CDR3. CDR3 loop: CASSRPDRGHEQYF. The CDR3 coding sequence is TGTGCCAGCAGCCGACCCGACAGGGGGCACGAGCAGTACTTC.

The chain joins TRBV2 to TRBJ2-1; possible D gene TRBD1, 6 bases. Between the trimmed V and J ends, which lost 4 bases and 6 bases, there was a span of 13 bases. The germline CDR1 and CDR2 sequences are SNHLY and FYNNEI. The CDR3 runs 14 residues. Written as DNA, the CDR3 is TGTGCCAGCAGTGCCAGGGGTTGGGGCAATGAGCAGTTCTTC. It yields the protein CASSARGWGNEQFF.

V and J are TRBV6-6 and TRBJ1-2, with D possibly matching TRBD1 (6 bases). V was trimmed by 6 bases and J by 4 bases, leaving 15 bases between them. Germline loops: CDR1 MNHNY, CDR2 SVGAGI (reference sequence). The length of the CDR3 is 14 residues. CDR3 in DNA: TGTGCCAGCAGCCCCGGGACATCGAGCTATGGCTACACCTTC. Its translation: CASSPGTSSYGYTF.